The 19 T cell receptor beta chains below were found in one sample sequenced in a study of blood T cell repertoires in COVID-19. Method: immunoSEQ multiplex PCR; TCRdb's copy keeps in-frame clones and lacks some. This sample carries 100,000 or so clones, about 85% of them seen once, and the ten largest clones take 3.5% to 5%. The specimen sequenced was peripheral blood. These receptors were collected from a man aged 50 to 59 with acute or convalescent COVID-19.

The rearrangement links TRBV5-4 to TRBJ1-2; no firm D call. The CDR3 sequence is 14 residues long. Deletions cut 1 base from V and 0 bases from J, with 7 bases between. Per the germline V gene, CDR1 is SGHNT and CDR2 is YYREEE (reference sequence). The CDR3 region has the DNA TGTGCCAGCAGCTTGAAGGGAGCTAACTATGGCTACACCTTC. Translating gives CASSLKGANYGYTF.

The chain uses TRBV5-1 and TRBJ1-1; no firm D call. The V gene lost 3 bases and the J gene lost 1 base, with 13 bases spanning the gap. Germline loops: CDR1 SGHRS, CDR2 YFSETQ. CDR3 length equals 15 residues. The CDR3 spells CASSYYIRGNTEAFF. CDR3 coding DNA: TGCGCCAGCAGCTACTACATTAGAGGGAACACTGAAGCTTTCTTT.

This chain connects TRBV12-3 or TRBV12-4 to TRBJ1-1, with TRBD1 identical over 8 bases. V gave up 6 bases and J gave up 5 bases; unmatched junction bases: 5. CDR3 length equals 13 residues. The CDR3 nucleotides are TGTGCCAGCAGCCAACAGGGGGAAACTGAAGCTTTCTTT. It encodes CASSQQGETEAFF.

The J gene is TRBJ2-7, the V gene TRBV5-8; D unclear. Germline assignment: CDR1 SGHTS and CDR2 YDEGEE. The V and J ends lost 8 bases and 3 bases respectively, with 9 bases between them. The CDR3 is 11 residues long. The chain's CDR3 is CASKTYYEQYF. The CDR3 DNA is TGTGCCAGTAAGACATACTACGAGCAGTACTTC.

V usage is TRBV5-1 and J usage is TRBJ2-3; no clear D. The CDR3 totals 12 residues. The germline V gene has CDR1 SGHRS and CDR2 YFSETQ. Trimming pared 5 bases from V and 0 bases from J, leaving 4 bases between. The DNA of the CDR3 is TGCGCCAGCAGTTCGAGCACAGATACGCAGTATTTT. This codes for CASSSSTDTQYF.

Of note for this clone: A read error may account for a junction end that differs from germline. This rearrangement joins TRBV7-7 to TRBJ2-1, with 8 bases lining up with TRBD2. The CDR3 is 19 residues long. Germline CDR1 SSHAT, CDR2 FNYEAQ (reference sequence). The CDR3 DNA reads as TGTGCTAGCAGCCCTATTAATGGCCGGTACAGCGGGAGTCAAGACGAGCAGTTCTTC. Its protein is CASSPINGRYSGSQDEQFF.

The gene calls are TRBV5-1 and TRBJ2-7; TRBD1 matches at 10 bases. J was trimmed by 6 bases and V by 2 bases; bases with no gene match: 11. Germline V CDR1 and CDR2: SGHRS, YFSETQ. The CDR3 sequence is 16 residues long. The CDR3 region is CASSFSDRGLGAEQYF. Written as DNA, the CDR3 is TGCGCCAGCAGCTTCTCGGACAGGGGGTTAGGAGCCGAGCAGTACTTC.

This clone showed up just a few times. The chain links TRBV5-1 to TRBJ1-1; D unresolved. Germline CDR1 SGHRS, CDR2 YFSETQ. The CDR3 has 13 amino acids. V gave up 2 bases and J gave up 5 bases, with 10 bases separating them. The CDR3 DNA follows: TGCGCCAGCAGCTTTTTAACGGGAACTGAAGCTTTCTTT. It specifies CASSFLTGTEAFF.

The chain employs TRBV9 and TRBJ2-7; 9 bases fit TRBD1. The CDR3 is 14 residues long. Germline V gene data show CDR1 as SGDLS and CDR2 as YYNGEE. J gave up 1 base and V 4 bases, and 3 bases lay outside the gene matches. The CDR3 DNA reads as TGTGCCAGCAGCTTCGGGACAGGGTCCTACGAGCAGTACTTC. Encoded protein: CASSFGTGSYEQYF.

J is TRBJ2-1 and V is TRBV5-1; 9 positions agree with TRBD2. CDR1 SGHRS and CDR2 YFSETQ come from the germline V gene. The CDR3 runs to 15 residues. V lost 4 bases, J lost 4 bases, and 6 bases stayed unmatched. The CDR3 is CASSPSGADYNEQFF. In nucleotides, the CDR3 is TGCGCCAGCAGCCCTAGCGGGGCAGATTACAATGAGCAGTTCTTC.

This chain links TRBV13 with TRBJ2-1, with 7 bases matching TRBD2. Germline trimming cut 4 bases from V and 8 bases from J; bases unmatched to any gene: 5. The germline V gene encodes CDR1 PRHDT and CDR2 FYEKMQ (reference sequence). The CDR3 totals 13 residues. CDR3 coding DNA: TGTGCCAGCAGCTCCCGACTAGCCCATGAGCAGTTCTTC. Translation: CASSSRLAHEQFF.

The V and J genes are TRBV27 and TRBJ1-2, with D perhaps matching TRBD1 (6 bases). CDR3 length: 13 residues. V shed 4 bases and J shed 6 bases, with 12 bases lying between them. Germline CDR1 MNHEY, CDR2 SMNVEV (reference sequence). The CDR3 reads CASSSRGRDGYTF. CDR3 DNA: TGTGCCAGCAGTTCCAGGGGAAGGGATGGCTACACCTTC.

The V and J genes are TRBV18 and TRBJ1-4; D gene uncertain. In germline, CDR1 is KGHSH, CDR2 LQKENI. The V end lost 3 bases, the J end lost 6 bases, and 14 bases lay between the germline ends. The CDR3 is 15 residues long. The CDR3 loop is CASSPFQDVDEKLFF. As DNA, the CDR3 is TGTGCCAGCTCACCCTTCCAGGATGTGGATGAAAAACTGTTTTTT.

The chain employs TRBV7-6 and TRBJ2-7, with D perhaps matching TRBD2 (6 bases). Trimming pared 5 bases from V and 2 bases from J, leaving 13 bases between. Germline values: CDR1 SGHVS, CDR2 FNYEAQ. The CDR3 spans 14 residues. The CDR3 spells CASSPKREAYEQYF. CDR3 nucleotides: TGTGCCAGCAGCCCTAAAAGGGAGGCCTACGAGCAGTACTTC.

The chain combines TRBV3-1 (or the pseudogene TRBV3-2) with TRBJ1-1, with a weak D call TRBD1 (5 bases). CDR3 length: 13 amino acids. The germline CDR1 and CDR2 sequences are LGHDT and YNNKEL (reference sequence). V lost 9 bases to trimming and J lost 1 base, with 12 bases between them. The CDR3 protein is CASITTGNTEAFF. Here the CDR3 DNA reads TGTGCCAGTATTACAACAGGGAACACTGAAGCTTTCTTT.

The V and J genes are TRBV14 and TRBJ1-1; no definite D call. The CDR3 sequence is 15 residues long. Germline V lookup: CDR1 SGHDN, CDR2 FVKESK. V was trimmed by 1 base and J by 5 bases, leaving 14 bases between them. The CDR3 DNA reads TGTGCCAGCAGCCAAGCTGTGGGTTTACAGACTGAAGCTTTCTTT. This encodes CASSQAVGLQTEAFF.

CDR3 in DNA: TGTGCCAGCAGGGGATCCGGGACAGGGAGCTATGGCTACACCTTC. Protein: CASRGSGTGSYGYTF. The chain carries TRBV7-9 and TRBJ1-2, with TRBD1 matching over 9 bases. The CDR3 totals 15 residues. CDR1 and CDR2 from the germline V gene are SEHNR and FQNEAQ (reference sequence). Trimming took 6 bases from V and 4 from J; bases not matched to a gene: 9.

This rearrangement joins TRBV5-1 to TRBJ2-3; 9 bases map to TRBD2. Per germline, CDR1 SGHRS and CDR2 YFSETQ. V was pared by 0 bases and J by 3 bases, with 8 bases of the junction left unmatched. The CDR3 consists of 17 residues. DNA of the CDR3: TGCGCCAGCAGCTTGGAGCTAGCGGGGACCGGTACAGATACGCAGTATTTT. Protein product: CASSLELAGTGTDTQYF.

The chain carries TRBV6-6 and TRBJ2-7; D is perhaps TRBD1 (5 bases). CDR1 and CDR2 (germline): MNHNY, SVGAGI (reference sequence). The CDR3 contains 15 residues. V was cut by 4 bases and J by 2 bases, with 15 bases left in between. The CDR3 protein is CASSSFHDRPYEQYF. Here the CDR3 DNA reads TGTGCCAGCAGTTCCTTCCATGACAGACCCTACGAGCAGTACTTC.